The 21 T cell receptor beta chains reported below all come from one sample, sequenced in a study of blood T cell repertoires in COVID-19. TCRdb's table, derived via immunoSEQ multiplex PCR, lists solely in-frame clones and lacks some. The data contain a few hundred thousand clones, 85% to 90% of them singletons. Sequencing input: peripheral blood. These TCRs come from a human donor in a cohort sampled during active COVID-19.

The V call is TRBV6-2 or TRBV6-3, the J call TRBJ2-7; 8 bases line up with TRBD2. V was pared by 0 bases and J by 2 bases, with 6 bases of the junction left unmatched. This CDR3 contains 16 residues. Germline CDR1 reads MNHEY; CDR2 reads SVGEGT. CDR3 nucleotides: TGTGCCAGCAGTTACTCAGGCGGGGGGATAACCTACGAGCAGTACTTC. Its translation is CASSYSGGGITYEQYF.

This chain uses TRBV11-1 with TRBJ2-7; weak D call: TRBD1 (6 bases). The CDR3 loop spans 13 amino acids. Germline CDR1 and CDR2: SGHAT and FQDESV (reference sequence). Deletions cut 5 bases from V and 2 bases from J, with 10 bases between. The CDR3 loop reads CASSPRDTYEQYF. CDR3 in DNA: TGTGCCAGCAGCCCCCGGGACACCTACGAGCAGTACTTC.

This clone was detected only once. This chain connects TRBV19 to TRBJ1-2; D is uncertain. The CDR3 spans 14 residues. Germline lookup yields CDR1 LNHDA and CDR2 SQIVND (reference sequence). Deletions cut 6 bases from V and 6 bases from J, with 17 bases between. CDR3 protein: CASSLGEGLNGYTF. As DNA, the CDR3 is TGTGCCAGTAGCTTGGGCGAGGGTTTGAATGGCTACACCTTC.

The chain recombines TRBV5-1 with TRBJ2-1, with 14 bases fitting TRBD2. V gave up 4 bases and J gave up 7 bases; unmatched junction bases: 10. This CDR3 has 17 residues. CDR1 is SGHRS, CDR2 YFSETQ, per germline. Here the CDR3 reads CASSLRPGLAGENEQFF. Written as DNA, the CDR3 is TGCGCCAGCAGCCTGCGACCGGGACTAGCGGGAGAGAATGAGCAGTTCTTC.

The V gene is TRBV9, the J gene TRBJ2-5; the match to TRBD2 covers 7 bases. The CDR3 loop spans 16 amino acids. The germline gives CDR1 SGDLS, CDR2 YYNGEE. V lost 1 base and J lost 4; bases outside the gene matches: 10. The CDR3 reads CASSVRGGGSAETQYF. The CDR3 nucleotides are TGTGCCAGCAGCGTACGGGGCGGCGGGAGCGCAGAGACCCAGTACTTC.

The chain uses TRBV3-1 (or the pseudogene TRBV3-2) and TRBJ1-3; D gene unclear. The germline CDR1 and CDR2 sequences are LGHDT and YNNKEL (reference sequence). CDR3 size: 12 residues. V dropped 0 bases and J dropped 12 bases, with 9 bases sitting between them. The DNA of the CDR3 is TGTGCCAGCAGCCAAGAAGGCAGGTTCATATATTTT. Residues: CASSQEGRFIYF.

The chain uses TRBV30 and TRBJ1-2; D call uncertain. The CDR3 runs 13 residues. The germline CDR1 and CDR2 sequences are GTSNPN and SVGIG (reference sequence). Trimming cost V 3 bases and J 0 bases, with 8 bases left between them. The CDR3 protein is CAWRFPANYGYTF. CDR3 DNA sequence: TGTGCCTGGAGGTTTCCCGCTAACTATGGCTACACCTTC.

The rearrangement links TRBV5-4 to TRBJ2-4, with 9 bases matching TRBD2. The germline V gene encodes CDR1 SGHNT and CDR2 YYREEE (reference sequence). CDR3 length equals 17 residues. After removal of 0 bases from V and 8 bases from J, the junction contained 12 bases not matched to a gene. The CDR3 nucleotides are TGTGCCAGCAGCTTGGGGTCTAGCGGGATGCTTAGCGACATTCAGTACTTC. Amino acids: CASSLGSSGMLSDIQYF.

The table lists this clone with a count of one. The V call is TRBV30, the J call TRBJ2-3; 11 bases agree with TRBD2. With V trimmed by 1 base and J by 3 bases, 12 bases remained unmatched. Germline CDR1 GTSNPN, CDR2 SVGIG (reference sequence). The CDR3 consists of 18 residues. The CDR3 reads CAWSEGLAGGGETDTQYF. The CDR3 nucleotides read TGTGCCTGGAGTGAAGGGCTAGCGGGAGGCGGTGAGACAGATACGCAGTATTTT.

This chain uses TRBV3-1 (or the pseudogene TRBV3-2) with TRBJ1-5; no firm D call. V shed 6 bases and J shed 8 bases, with 11 bases lying between them. The CDR3 contains 12 residues. Germline lookup yields CDR1 LGHDT and CDR2 YNNKEL (reference sequence). CDR3 sequence reads: CASSWRGEPQHF. The CDR3 coding sequence is TGTGCCAGCAGTTGGAGAGGCGAGCCCCAGCATTTT.

The chain recombines TRBV28 with TRBJ2-1; TRBD2 aligns across 7 bases. With 1 base clipped from V and 7 bases from J, the junction kept 19 bases outside the gene matches. The CDR3 extends over 19 amino acids. CDR1 and CDR2 (germline): MDHEN, SYDVKM. CDR3 bases: TGTGCCAGCAGTTTATCTGCGGCGGGAGCCTGGGGGAGACAGAATGAGCAGTTCTTC. Translated: CASSLSAAGAWGRQNEQFF.

The V and J genes are TRBV30 and TRBJ2-5; D may be TRBD1 (5 bases). The CDR3 spans 13 residues. With 3 bases removed from V and 5 bases from J, the gap between germline ends came to 13 bases. Germline values: CDR1 GTSNPN, CDR2 SVGIG (reference sequence). CDR3 nucleotides: TGTGCCTGGAGAGGTAAAGGGGCGGAGACCCAGTACTTC. Encoded protein: CAWRGKGAETQYF.

This chain links TRBV6-1 with TRBJ1-2, with D uncertain. The germline V gene has CDR1 MNHNS and CDR2 SASEGT. The CDR3 length is 15 residues. Trimming cost V 0 bases and J 8 bases, with 16 bases left between them. The CDR3 region has the DNA TGTGCCAGCAGTGAAGCGTGGGCCATCGGGGTAGGCTACACCTTC. Translation gives CASSEAWAIGVGYTF.

The chain links TRBV28 to TRBJ2-5; no definite D call. CDR3 length equals 14 residues. Germline V gene data show CDR1 as MDHEN and CDR2 as SYDVKM. V was shortened by 6 bases and J by 2 bases, with 13 bases between the two germline ends. Written as DNA, the CDR3 is TGTGCCAGCAGCTCCAGAACCGGGCAAGAGACCCAGTACTTC. It encodes CASSSRTGQETQYF.

The chain couples TRBV5-1 to TRBJ2-1; the match to TRBD2 covers 8 bases. There are 15 residues in the CDR3. V was clipped by 6 bases and J by 4 bases; unmatched bases: 9. Germline V gives CDR1 SGHRS, CDR2 YFSETQ. The CDR3 here is CASTQAGVGYNEQFF. DNA for the CDR3: TGCGCCAGCACGCAAGCGGGGGTCGGATACAATGAGCAGTTCTTC.

The chain carries TRBV7-8 and TRBJ2-1; 10 positions match TRBD2. Germline V gene sequence: CDR1 SGHVS, CDR2 FQNEAQ. CDR3 size: 16 residues. V shed 4 bases, J shed 7 bases, and the junction held 10 bases outside the gene matches. The CDR3 bases are TGTGCCAGCAGCTCCCTCCGTGTAGCGGGAGGTAATGAGCAGTTCTTC. This codes for CASSSLRVAGGNEQFF.

V is TRBV5-4 and J is TRBJ2-1; D is undetermined. Between the trimmed V and J ends, which lost 0 bases and 8 bases, there was a span of 12 bases. Germline CDR1 and CDR2: SGHNT and YYREEE (reference sequence). The CDR3 has 14 residues. The CDR3 nucleotides are TGTGCCAGCAGCTTGGTTGCTAGTGTTGATGAGCAGTTCTTC. Protein: CASSLVASVDEQFF.

CDR3 sequence: CASSAPGKLGEQYF. For the CDR3, the DNA is TGTGCCAGCAGCGCGCCCGGGAAATTAGGCGAGCAGTACTTC. This chain links TRBV25-1 with TRBJ2-7, with a weak D call TRBD2 (5 bases). The V gene lost 6 bases and the J gene lost 6 bases, with 18 bases spanning the gap. This CDR3 spans 14 amino acids. CDR1 is MGHDK and CDR2 is SYGVNS in the germline V gene.

Turning to this clone: This same CDR3 is encoded by further DNA sequences in the sample. The gene calls are TRBV30 and TRBJ1-2; TRBD1 agrees at 7 bases. The CDR3 covers 12 residues. With 2 bases clipped from V and 4 bases from J, the junction kept 1 base outside the gene matches. In germline, CDR1 is GTSNPN, CDR2 SVGIG (reference sequence). The CDR3 reads CAWSQGVYGYTF. The CDR3 DNA follows: TGTGCCTGGAGTCAGGGGGTCTATGGCTACACCTTC.

This chain joins TRBV7-9 and TRBJ1-5, with a weak D call TRBD1 (5 bases). Trimming took off 5 bases at V and 1 base at J, with 15 bases between the two ends. From germline, CDR1 is SEHNR and CDR2 FQNEAQ (reference sequence). The CDR3 covers 16 residues. CDR3 sequence (DNA): TGTGCCAGCAGCCCGGGGGGGTGGAGGAGCAATCAGCCCCAGCATTTT. This translates into CASSPGGWRSNQPQHF.

This clone appeared many times. J is TRBJ1-5 and V is TRBV25-1; possibly TRBD1 for D (5 bases). The V and J ends lost 3 bases and 7 bases respectively, with 13 bases between them. CDR3 length: 14 residues. Germline V gene sequence: CDR1 MGHDK, CDR2 SYGVNS. The DNA of the CDR3 is TGTGCCAGCAGTGATTCGGGGGATCCCCAGCCCCAGCATTTT. Translation: CASSDSGDPQPQHF.